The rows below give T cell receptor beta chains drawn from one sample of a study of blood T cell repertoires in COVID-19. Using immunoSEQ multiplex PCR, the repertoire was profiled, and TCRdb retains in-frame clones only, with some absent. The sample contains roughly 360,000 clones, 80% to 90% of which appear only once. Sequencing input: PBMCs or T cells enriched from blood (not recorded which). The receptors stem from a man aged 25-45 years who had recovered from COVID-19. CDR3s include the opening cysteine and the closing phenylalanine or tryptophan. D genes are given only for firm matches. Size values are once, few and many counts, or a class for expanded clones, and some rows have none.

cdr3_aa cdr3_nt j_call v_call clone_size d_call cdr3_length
CASSLSPPLAGGMADTQYF TGTGCCAGCAGTCTCTCTCCCCCCCTAGCGGGGGGCATGGCAGATACGCAGTATTTT TRBJ2-3 TRBV6-2/TRBV6-3 few TRBD2 19
CASSLAGANEKLFF TGTGCCAGCAGTTTGGCAGGGGCTAATGAAAAACTGTTTTTT TRBJ1-4 TRBV27 few . 14
CASSLMSMNTEAFF TGCGCCAGCAGCTTGATGAGCATGAACACTGAAGCTTTCTTT TRBJ1-1 TRBV5-1 . . 14
CASSRTGLNQPQHF TGTGCCAGCAGCCGGACAGGCCTCAATCAGCCCCAGCATTTT TRBJ1-5 TRBV5-6 . TRBD1 14
CASRHNSRANEKLFF TGTGCCAGCAGGCACAATTCTCGGGCTAATGAAAAACTGTTTTTT TRBJ1-4 TRBV6-5 . . 15
CASRTGTSPNEQFF TGTGCCAGCAGGACCGGGACTAGCCCAAATGAGCAGTTCTTC TRBJ2-1 TRBV6-6 . TRBD2 14
CASLTTSQTGKLFF TGTGCCAGCCTTACGACATCCCAGACAGGAAAACTGTTTTTT TRBJ1-4 TRBV19 . . 14
CASLDRASGNTIYF TGTGCCAGCCTCGACAGGGCATCTGGAAACACCATATATTTT TRBJ1-3 TRBV19 . TRBD1 14
CSVAMGTRGPTF . TRBJ1-2 TRBV29-1 . . 12
CASSLVPGSSYEQYF TGTGCCAGCAGCTTAGTGCCCGGGTCTTCCTACGAGCAGTACTTC TRBJ2-7 TRBV7-9 . . 15
CASSLAQGKPQHF TGTGCCAGTAGTCTTGCACAGGGGAAGCCCCAGCATTTT TRBJ1-5 TRBV19 . TRBD1 13
CASSEYGGNQPQHF TGTGCCAGCAGTGAATACGGTGGCAATCAGCCCCAGCATTTT TRBJ1-5 TRBV6-1 . . 14
CASSYGTVNTEAFF TGTGCCAGCAGTTACGGGACAGTCAACACTGAAGCTTTCTTT TRBJ1-1 TRBV6-5 . TRBD1 14
CAWSRVQNNSPLHF TGTGCCTGGAGTCGGGTACAAAATAATTCACCCCTCCACTTT TRBJ1-6 TRBV30 . . 14
CASTNNQGIGYGYTF TGTGCCAGCACAAATAATCAGGGAATCGGCTATGGCTACACCTTC TRBJ1-2 TRBV19 . . 15
CASRRQGDGYTF TGTGCCAGCAGAAGACAGGGGGATGGCTACACCTTC TRBJ1-2 TRBV6-5 . TRBD1 12
CASSQLRDQPQHF TGCGCCAGCAGCCAATTGCGGGACCAGCCCCAGCATTTT TRBJ1-5 TRBV4-3 . . 13
CASQSDRATQYF TGTGCCAGTCAATCCGACAGGGCTACCCAGTACTTC TRBJ2-5 TRBV19 few TRBD1 12
CASSATSSGNTIYF TGTGCCAGTAGTGCTACTAGCTCTGGAAACACCATATATTTT TRBJ1-3 TRBV19 . . 14
CASSLLLAGESYNEQFF TGCGCCAGCAGCTTGCTACTAGCGGGGGAATCCTACAATGAGCAGTTCTTC TRBJ2-1 TRBV5-1 . TRBD2 17
CASSLARRMNTEAFF TGTGCCAGCAGCTTGGCCCGGCGGATGAACACTGAAGCTTTCTTT TRBJ1-1 TRBV5-8 . . 15
CASSRGQSLGYTF TGTGCCAGCAGCCGAGGACAGTCATTGGGCTACACCTTC TRBJ1-2 TRBV3-1/TRBV3-2 . . 13
CASSQLPGTEAFF TGTGCCAGCAGCCAACTCCCGGGGACTGAAGCTTTCTTT TRBJ1-1 TRBV3-1/TRBV3-2 few . 13
CASSGWTDNYGYTF TGTGCCAGCAGCGGATGGACAGACAACTATGGCTACACCTTC TRBJ1-2 TRBV11-2 once . 14
CASSVLEYGDTQYF TGTGCCAGCAGCGTTCTAGAGTACGGAGATACGCAGTATTTT TRBJ2-3 TRBV2 . . 14
CATSDSGANYGYTF TGTGCCACCAGTGACTCCGGAGCTAACTATGGCTACACCTTC TRBJ1-2 TRBV24-1 . . 14
CASRGNRDGNGYTF TGTGCCAGTAGGGGGAACAGGGACGGAAATGGCTACACCTTC TRBJ1-2 TRBV19 . . 14
CASTPRQGLNGYTF TGTGCCAGCACCCCCCGGCAGGGACTAAATGGCTACACCTTC TRBJ1-2 TRBV6-5 . . 14
CASSLVETGVYGYTF TGTGCCAGCAGCTTAGTGGAGACAGGGGTCTATGGCTACACCTTC TRBJ1-2 TRBV7-2 . TRBD1 15
CASRRDSYNEQFF TGTGCCAGCAGGAGGGACAGCTACAATGAGCAGTTCTTC TRBJ2-1 TRBV12-3/TRBV12-4 once TRBD1 13
CASSQVPGSPEAFF TGCGCCAGCAGCCAAGTACCGGGATCCCCTGAAGCTTTCTTT TRBJ1-1 TRBV4-3 . . 14
CASSLAQRPDYGYTF TGTGCCAGCAGCTTGGCCCAGCGCCCCGACTATGGCTACACCTTC TRBJ1-2 TRBV5-5 . . 15
CAITADNSGNTIYF TGTGCCATCACCGCAGATAACTCTGGAAACACCATATATTTT TRBJ1-3 TRBV10-3 . . 14
CASSDTNRDSPLHF TGTGCCAGCAGTGATACTAACAGGGATTCACCCCTCCACTTT TRBJ1-6 TRBV6-4 . . 14
CASSQETGGVGETQYF TGCGCCAGCAGCCAAGAAACAGGGGGCGTCGGGGAGACCCAGTACTTC TRBJ2-5 TRBV4-1 . TRBD1 16
CASSLGPGYGYTF TGTGCCAGCAGTTTAGGTCCGGGCTATGGCTACACCTTC TRBJ1-2 TRBV12-3/TRBV12-4 . . 13
CASSFGQGAGDTQYF TGTGCCAGTAGTTTTGGTCAGGGGGCCGGAGATACGCAGTATTTT TRBJ2-3 TRBV19 . TRBD1 15
CASSIGQGAGYGYTF TGTGCCAGTAGTATAGGACAGGGGGCTGGGTATGGCTACACCTTC TRBJ1-2 TRBV19 . TRBD1 15
CASRRWDSSYEQYF TGCGCCAGCAGGCGATGGGACAGCTCCTACGAGCAGTACTTC TRBJ2-7 TRBV4-1 . TRBD1 14
CASSQGSGGNYGYTF TGCGCCAGCAGCCAAGGGTCAGGGGGTAACTATGGCTACACCTTC TRBJ1-2 TRBV4-3 . TRBD1 15
CASSEKGVTGGGNYGYTF TGTGCCAGCAGTGAAAAAGGGGTTACAGGGGGCGGAAACTATGGCTACACCTTC TRBJ1-2 TRBV6-1 . TRBD1 18
CASSERQGVRLNTEAFF TGTGCCAGCAGTGAACGGCAGGGGGTCCGGTTGAACACTGAAGCTTTCTTT TRBJ1-1 TRBV6-1 . TRBD1 17
CASSPTGTGGRQEKLFF TGTGCCAGTAGTCCCACCGGGACAGGGGGACGGCAAGAAAAACTGTTTTTT TRBJ1-4 TRBV19 . TRBD1 17
CASSEGALGETQYF TGTGCCAGCAGTGAAGGGGCCCTTGGGGAGACCCAGTACTTC TRBJ2-5 TRBV25-1 . . 14
CASSDPRVTEAFF TGCGCCAGCAGTGACCCCAGGGTGACTGAAGCTTTCTTT TRBJ1-1 TRBV10-2 few . 13
CASSQDDRGAFF TGTGCCAGCAGCCAAGATGATAGGGGGGCTTTCTTT TRBJ1-1 TRBV3-1/TRBV3-2 . . 12
CASSTAYSTDTQYF TGTGCCAGCAGCACAGCCTATAGCACAGATACGCAGTATTTT TRBJ2-3 TRBV19 once . 14
CASSLADRRNTEAFF TGTGCCAGCAGCTTAGCGGACAGAAGGAACACTGAAGCTTTCTTT TRBJ1-1 TRBV7-9 . . 15
CASSEASAGINSPLHF TGTGCCAGCAGTGAAGCAAGCGCAGGGATCAACTCACCCCTCCACTTT TRBJ1-6 TRBV25-1 . . 16
CASGLRTGGGEPQHF TGTGCTAGTGGTTTGCGAACAGGGGGTGGGGAGCCCCAGCATTTT TRBJ1-5 TRBV12-5 . TRBD1 15
CASSLQEGGGGSYNEQFF TGTGCCAGCAGCCTCCAAGAGGGGGGAGGGGGCTCCTACAATGAGCAGTTCTTC TRBJ2-1 TRBV4-2 . . 18
CASRRLYEQYF TGTGCCAGCAGGCGGCTGTACGAGCAGTACTTC TRBJ2-7 TRBV28 . . 11
CAWGLLTAGLHF TGTGCCTGGGGGCTCCTCACAGCGGGCCTCCACTTT TRBJ1-6 TRBV30 many . 12
CASRARTSGGLNEQFF TGCGCCAGCAGGGCGAGGACTAGCGGGGGGCTCAATGAGCAGTTCTTC TRBJ2-1 TRBV5-1 . TRBD2 16
CASSRDRGYGYTF TGTGCCAGCAGTAGGGACAGGGGCTATGGCTACACCTTC TRBJ1-2 TRBV6-4 . TRBD1 13